This paragraph covers one T cell receptor (beta chain) sequence. Trimming took 2 bases from V and 0 from J, leaving 14 bases between them. The CDR3 is made up of 15 amino acids. Germline assignment: CDR1 GTSNPN and CDR2 SVGIG (reference sequence). The repertoire was sequenced with immunoSEQ multiplex PCR; TCRdb's copy has only in-frame clones and lacks some. Seen here are roughly 330,000 clones, 80% to 90% observed once, and the top ten hold approximately 5%. Cohort 3 donors were reported recovered after two negative PCRs, clearance, or symptom resolution. This sample was included in a study of blood T cell repertoires in COVID-19.

This receptor was taken from a woman younger than 45 who had recovered from COVID-19. Sequencing input: PBMCs or T cells enriched from blood (not recorded which). The chain uses TRBV30 and TRBJ2-7, with D perhaps matching TRBD1 (6 bases). The CDR3 here is CAWSSKQGSSYEQYF. As DNA, the CDR3 is TGTGCCTGGAGTTCGAAACAGGGAAGCTCCTACGAGCAGTACTTC. Full variable domain (rest looked up from reference TRBV30 and TRBJ2-7): SQTIHQWPATLVQPVGSPLSLECTVEGTSNPNLYWYRQAAGRGLQLLFYSVGIGQISSEVPQNLSASRPQDRQFILSSKKLLLSDSGFYLCAWSSKQGSSYEQYFGPGTRLTVT.